Presented here are 15 T cell receptor beta chains from one specimen sequenced in a study of Graves' ophthalmopathy and Graves' hyperthyroidism. Amplification of TCR beta CDR3 regions used RNA transcripts. HTBI primers were employed in first-round RT-PCR, then a second-round multiplex PCR followed. Each CDR3 protein is one row after TCRdb ran MiXCR on the multiplex PCR reads. The data contain under 800,000 distinct CDR3 sequences, about 24% of them singletons. The material sequenced was peripheral blood. These receptors were obtained from a woman under 30 with stable Graves' hyperthyroidism. Some clones in this sample may be carry-over from other donors' samples.

This clonotype was observed many times. The chain carries TRBV20-1 and TRBJ1-3; 7 nucleotides align to TRBD1. Trimming took 6 bases from V and 1 from J; bases not matched to a gene: 9. Germline-derived CDR1 and CDR2 are DFQATT and SNEGSKA (reference sequence). The CDR3 totals 15 residues. CDR3 nucleotide sequence: TGCAGTGCGCTAGACAGGGCGGGATCTGGAAACACCATATATTTT. This gives the protein CSALDRAGSGNTIYF.

In the case of this clonotype: The CDR3 does not end in the conserved phenylalanine or tryptophan, so this is likely a read error. The DNA is left out, because the CDR3 cannot be placed on it with certainty; the CDR3 is given as TCRdb lists it. The J gene is TRBJ1-2, the V gene TRBV15. The CDR3 length equals 13 residues, ends included. CDR1 LNHNV and CDR2 YYDKDF come from the germline V gene (reference sequence). The CDR3: CATSRGRALAGDI.

This clonotype was seen repeatedly, ten times or more. J is TRBJ2-7 and V is TRBV9, with D perhaps given as TRBD1 or TRBD2 (7 bases each). Per germline, CDR1 SGDLS and CDR2 YYNGEE. The CDR3 is made up of 16 amino acids. Trimming removed 1 base at V and 3 bases at J, with 17 bases between. CDR3 sequence: CASSVWREGASYEQYF. CDR3 in DNA: TGTGCCAGCAGCGTATGGAGGGAGGGGGCTAGCTACGAGCAGTACTTC.

This clonotype appeared many times. The chain combines TRBV12-3 or TRBV12-4 with TRBJ2-2; the D gene could be TRBD1 or TRBD2 (5 bases each). Trimming removed 7 bases at V and 4 bases at J, with 13 bases between. This CDR3 comprises 14 residues. CDR3 protein: CASIQGEITGELFF. CDR3 sequence (DNA): TGTGCCAGCATTCAGGGAGAAATCACCGGGGAGCTGTTTTTT.

This chain connects TRBV15 to TRBJ2-7, with TRBD1 as a possible D gene (5 bases). Between the trimmed V and J ends, which lost 6 bases and 4 bases, there was a span of 19 bases. The CDR3 has 15 amino acids. Germline V gives CDR1 LNHNV, CDR2 YYDKDF (reference sequence). This CDR3 reads CATSSPAQGAYEQYF. The DNA of the CDR3 is TGTGCCACCAGTTCCCCGGCCCAGGGTGCGTACGAGCAGTACTTC.

The chain combines TRBV5-1 with TRBJ1-2, with 9 nucleotides matching TRBD1. V lost 1 base, J lost 5 bases, and 6 bases stayed unmatched. Per the germline V gene, CDR1 is SGHRS and CDR2 is YFSETQ. The CDR3 runs 15 residues. The DNA for the CDR3 is TGCGCCAGCAGCTTGACTCCACAGGGGGCGTATGGCTACACCTTC. It is translated as CASSLTPQGAYGYTF.

This clonotype was seen at least ten times. The chain uses TRBV28 and TRBJ1-5; perhaps TRBD1 as D (5 bases). V was cut by 5 bases and J by 3 bases, with 14 bases left in between. CDR1 is MDHEN and CDR2 is SYDVKM in the germline V gene. The CDR3 sequence is 15 residues long. The CDR3 DNA reads TGTGCCAGCAGTCTAACAGGTAGACTCAATCAGCCCCAGCATTTT. This sequence encodes CASSLTGRLNQPQHF. The full variable domain, its missing parts supplied by reference TRBV28 and TRBJ1-5, is DVKVTQSSRYLVKRTGEKVFLECVQDMDHENMFWYRQDPGLGLRLIYFSYDVKMKEKGDIPEGYSVSREKKERFSLILESASTNQTSMYLCASSLTGRLNQPQHFGDGTRLSIL.

In this sample, this clonotype turned up many times. The CDR3 loop reads CASSDSSGNTIYF. CDR3 nucleotide sequence: TGTGCCAGCAGCGACAGCTCTGGAAACACCATATATTTT. This sequence joins TRBV6-1 and TRBJ1-3, with D perhaps matching TRBD1 (5 bases). V was cut by 6 bases and J by 0 bases, with 6 bases left in between. The germline gives CDR1 MNHNS, CDR2 SASEGT. The CDR3 runs 13 residues.

This clonotype showed up many times. J is TRBJ2-2 and V is TRBV7-3; D is unresolved. The germline V gene encodes CDR1 SGHTA and CDR2 FQGTGA. Trimming took off 1 base at V and 7 bases at J, with 7 bases between the two ends. The length of the CDR3 is 13 residues. As DNA, the CDR3 is TGTGCCAGCAGCTTAAGTGGCGGCGGGGAGCTGTTTTTT. Protein product: CASSLSGGGELFF.

This clonotype was recorded many times. This likely comes from a read error, as the CDR3 has no conserved phenylalanine or tryptophan at its end. The chain couples TRBV24-1 to TRBJ1-1, with a weak D call TRBD1 (5 bases). The germline gives CDR1 KGHDR, CDR2 SFDVKD. Trimming left V 5 bases short and J 5 bases short, with 17 bases between. This CDR3 contains 15 residues. CDR3 protein: CATSAEGALGTEAFV. In nucleotides, the CDR3 is TGTGCCACCAGTGCCGAAGGGGCTTTGGGGACTGAAGCTTTCGTT.

This clonotype was seen many times. The chain links TRBV6-5 to TRBJ1-4, with D unresolved. The V end lost 2 bases, the J end lost 5 bases, and 12 bases lay between the germline ends. Germline V gene sequence: CDR1 MNHEY, CDR2 SVGAGI. The CDR3 runs to 15 residues. This CDR3 is CASSYSSGINEKLFF. For the CDR3, the DNA is TGTGCCAGCAGTTACAGTTCGGGGATCAATGAAAAACTGTTTTTT.

This clonotype showed up many times. This rearrangement joins TRBV6-5 to TRBJ2-7; D is unclear. CDR1 is MNHEY, CDR2 SVGAGI, per germline. The CDR3 totals 14 residues. V lost 6 bases and J 0 bases, leaving 12 bases between the germline ends. CDR3 region: CASRQTRSSYEQYF. CDR3 DNA: TGTGCCAGCAGACAGACCAGAAGCTCCTACGAGCAGTACTTC.

In this sample, this clonotype turned up many times. This chain links TRBV6-2 or TRBV6-3 with TRBJ2-7; 7 bases match TRBD1. Looked up from germline, CDR1 is MNHEY and CDR2 is SVGEGT. The CDR3 runs 13 residues. J lost 3 bases, V lost 7 bases, and 6 bases had no gene match. CDR3 sequence reads: CASKIQGSYEQYF. CDR3 nucleotide sequence: TGTGCCAGCAAGATACAGGGGAGCTACGAGCAGTACTTC.

Points on this clonotype: A much larger clone differs by one base, so this may be a read error. The gene calls are TRBV20-1 and TRBJ1-6, with 7 nucleotides matching TRBD1. This CDR3 is built from 13 residues. Germline assignment: CDR1 DFQATT and CDR2 SNEGSKA (reference sequence). This CDR3 is CSATGTAGSHLHF. The CDR3 bases are TGCAGTGCTACCGGGACAGCGGGCTCACACCTCCACTTT.

The chain couples TRBV6-1 to TRBJ1-1; 8 bases are shared with TRBD1. The CDR3 covers 15 residues. The germline CDR1 and CDR2 sequences are MNHNS and SASEGT. V shed 6 bases and J 5 bases; nucleotides not matched to a gene: 11. The DNA of the CDR3 is TGTGCCAGCAGGGGGACAGGCCACTGGAGGACTGAAGCTTTCTTT. This translates into CASRGTGHWRTEAFF.